Here is one T cell receptor (beta chain) with its context. Its specificity is not known. The data stem from a study of breast tumors, draining lymph nodes, adjacent tissues. Whole-study results and caveats: The lymph node origin of tumor T cells was framed as consistent with a hypothesis, not demonstrated.

Samples came from axillary lymph nodes draining the breast cancer. TCRdb processed the multiplex PCR reads anew with MiXCR; each CDR3 protein has one entry. The table includes approximately 200,000 distinct CDR3 sequences, about 32% detected once. Germline loops: CDR1 DFQATT, CDR2 SNEGSKA (reference sequence). The CDR3 spans 17 residues. Trimming removed 6 bases from V and 4 bases from J; junction bases left unmatched: 19. This receptor was obtained from a female donor with breast cancer. Some clones in this sample may be carry-over from other donors' samples. V and J are TRBV20-1 and TRBJ2-5; 8 positions match TRBD2. The sample consisted of axillary lymph node tissue. CDR3 sequence: CSASWGGGRWGPETQYF. Written as DNA, the CDR3 is TGCAGTGCCAGTTGGGGCGGGGGGCGCTGGGGTCCAGAGACCCAGTACTTC.